This T cell receptor (beta chain) was retrieved from a study of cytomegalovirus exposure and HLA in healthy donors. Overall study: A later analysis reported the 100 to 150 validation repertoires used the same platform as the approximately 670 first-cohort repertoires.

Profiled with immunoSEQ multiplex PCR; TCRdb holds only in-frame clones, not every one. The table lists about 170,000 clones, nearly 90% of them singletons. General study points: For cytomegalovirus status, the classifier reportedly gave diagnoses with high specificity and sensitivity. Subsequent analysis found a tendency for first-cohort TCR clusters to co-occur within the 120 or so validation repertoires. The study labeled 150 to 200 TCR beta chains cytomegalovirus-associated.

For this clone: Its specificity is not known.

Germline loops: CDR1 SGHNT, CDR2 YENEEA. J gave up 2 bases and V 4 bases, and 4 bases lay outside the gene matches. The CDR3 is 17 amino acids. This TCR was recovered from a man between 18 and 35 years old in good health and CMV-seropositive. V is TRBV11-3 and J is TRBJ2-1; 14 nucleotides agree with TRBD2. Sequences were obtained from PBMCs. The CDR3 nucleotides are TGTGCCAGCAGCTCGGGACTAGCGGGAGCGGCCTACAATGAGCAGTTCTTC. Its protein is CASSSGLAGAAYNEQFF.